This entry lists 22 T cell receptor beta chains sequenced from one sample in a study of cytomegalovirus exposure and HLA in healthy donors. The PCR had 60 Vbeta and 13 Jbeta primers. Some clones are missing from TCRdb's copy, which holds only in-frame ones; the method was immunoSEQ multiplex PCR. The repertoire table contains about 130,000 clones. The source material was PBMCs. These receptors were taken from a man aged 18 to 30 in good health and CMV-seronegative.

This chain links TRBV7-2 with TRBJ1-6; 8 positions agree with TRBD1. Losses at the gene ends were 5 bases for V and 6 bases for J; bases not matched to a gene: 3. The CDR3 covers 14 residues. From germline, CDR1 is SGHTA and CDR2 FQGNSA. CDR3 DNA: TGTGCCAGCAGCCTCGACAGGGGTAATTCACCCCTCCACTTT. It translates to CASSLDRGNSPLHF.

The rearrangement joins TRBV5-1 to TRBJ2-5; D not certain. The germline gives CDR1 SGHRS, CDR2 YFSETQ. V was pared by 1 base and J by 2 bases, with 9 bases between. This CDR3 spans 14 amino acids. The CDR3 nucleotides read TGCGCCAGCAGCTTGATTGGCCAGCAAGAGACCCAGTACTTC. Residues: CASSLIGQQETQYF.

V and J are TRBV27 and TRBJ2-2; D is possibly TRBD2 (5 bases). The CDR3 contains 14 residues. Germline lookup yields CDR1 MNHEY and CDR2 SMNVEV (reference sequence). The V end lost 4 bases, the J end lost 0 bases, and 6 bases lay between the germline ends. CDR3: CASSWGANTGELFF. The CDR3 bases are TGTGCCAGCAGTTGGGGAGCGAACACCGGGGAGCTGTTTTTT.

The chain uses TRBV28 and TRBJ1-5; 7 nucleotides match TRBD1. The V segment lost 4 bases and the J segment 5 bases; nucleotides outside the gene matches: 5. The CDR3 contains 14 residues. Germline-derived CDR1 and CDR2 are MDHEN and SYDVKM. The CDR3 protein is CASSYDRDHQPQHF. The CDR3 DNA reads as TGTGCCAGCAGTTACGACAGGGACCATCAGCCCCAGCATTTT.

The V gene is TRBV18, the J gene TRBJ1-4; D uncertain. V was trimmed by 6 bases and J by 6 bases, leaving 20 bases between them. The CDR3 totals 16 residues. The germline V gene has CDR1 KGHSH and CDR2 LQKENI. CDR3: CASSQRAGGPDEKLFF. The CDR3 DNA reads TGTGCCAGCTCTCAACGTGCGGGCGGGCCTGATGAAAAACTGTTTTTT.

V gene TRBV5-6 combines with J gene TRBJ1-1, with 8 bases aligning to TRBD1. Looked up from germline, CDR1 is SGHDT and CDR2 is YYEEEE. J lost 6 bases, V lost 1 base, and 11 bases had no gene match. The CDR3 length is 16 residues. CDR3 sequence: CASSLSERRGLAEAFF. Written as DNA, the CDR3 is TGTGCCAGCAGCTTGAGCGAACGCAGGGGGCTCGCTGAAGCTTTCTTT. Supplemented by reference TRBV5-6 and TRBJ1-1, the full variable domain reads DAGVTQSPTHLIKTRGQQVTLRCSPKSGHDTVSWYQQALGQGPQFIFQYYEEEERQRGNFPDRFSGHQFPNYSSELNVNALLLGDSALYLCASSLSERRGLAEAFFGQGTRLTVV.

This chain's CDR3 is CASSLLTASNTEAFF. CDR3 DNA: TGCGCCAGCAGCCTCCTGACAGCCTCGAACACTGAAGCTTTCTTT. The chain combines TRBV5-1 with TRBJ1-1, with a possible D match to TRBD1 (5 bases). The CDR3 spans 15 residues. V was pared by 4 bases and J by 1 base, with 14 bases between. In germline, CDR1 is SGHRS, CDR2 YFSETQ.

This chain connects TRBV7-2 to TRBJ1-3, with TRBD1 matching 8 bases. There are 14 residues in the CDR3. Germline loops: CDR1 SGHTA, CDR2 FQGNSA. The V gene end was trimmed by 5 bases and the J gene end by 5 bases; junction bases not matched to a gene: 5. CDR3: CASSEDRARNTIYF. The DNA of the CDR3 is TGTGCCAGCAGCGAGGACAGGGCAAGAAACACCATATATTTT.

V is TRBV7-9 and J is TRBJ2-7; 7 nucleotides align to TRBD2. This CDR3 has 11 residues. The germline CDR1 and CDR2 sequences are SEHNR and FQNEAQ (reference sequence). V was pared by 7 bases and J by 11 bases, with 8 bases of the junction left unmatched. The CDR3 coding sequence is TGTGCCAGCACCAAGGGAGGGTGGGAGTACTTC. As protein: CASTKGGWEYF.

The gene calls are TRBV5-1 and TRBJ2-5; D possibly corresponds to TRBD2 (5 bases). The ends were cut back, 4 bases at V and 5 bases at J, with 21 bases in the middle. Germline V lookup: CDR1 SGHRS, CDR2 YFSETQ. CDR3 length: 16 amino acids. CDR3 DNA sequence: TGCGCCAGCAGCCTGGATACTAGTCGTTCCCTGGAGACCCAGTACTTC. It is translated as CASSLDTSRSLETQYF. Drawing the rest from reference TRBV5-1 and TRBJ2-5, the complete variable domain is KAGVTQTPRYLIKTRGQQVTLSCSPISGHRSVSWYQQTPGQGLQFLFEYFSETQRNKGNFPGRFSGRQFSNSRSEMNVSTLELGDSALYLCASSLDTSRSLETQYFGPGTRLLVL.

J is TRBJ1-2 and V is TRBV7-9, with TRBD1 matching over 9 bases. This CDR3 comprises 14 residues. Germline lookup yields CDR1 SEHNR and CDR2 FQNEAQ (reference sequence). After removal of 3 bases from V and 8 bases from J, the junction contained 7 bases not matched to a gene. CDR3 DNA sequence: TGTGCCAGCAGCTTTGGCGGACAGGGGCGCGGCTACACCTTC. Translation gives CASSFGGQGRGYTF.

This chain links TRBV6-1 with TRBJ2-7; 7 nucleotides align to TRBD1. Germline V gives CDR1 MNHNS, CDR2 SASEGT. The CDR3 contains 14 residues. The V segment lost 2 bases and the J segment 7 bases; nucleotides outside the gene matches: 8. For the CDR3, the DNA is TGTGCCAGCAGTGAAATGGACAGGTTACGTGAGCAGTACTTC. Protein: CASSEMDRLREQYF.

The rearrangement joins TRBV27 to TRBJ1-4; D not resolved. This CDR3 region has 12 residues. V gave up 9 bases and J gave up 0 bases, with 5 bases separating them. From germline, CDR1 is MNHEY and CDR2 SMNVEV (reference sequence). The CDR3 DNA reads TGTGCCAGTAAATCAACTAATGAAAAACTGTTTTTT. As protein: CASKSTNEKLFF.

The chain has TRBV5-4 and TRBJ1-1; D gene unclear. V lost 0 bases, J lost 2 bases, and 8 bases lay in between. Germline V gene data show CDR1 as SGHNT and CDR2 as YYREEE (reference sequence). The CDR3 spans 14 residues. CDR3 DNA sequence: TGTGCCAGCAGCTTGGGAACCCTAAACACTGAAGCTTTCTTT. It codes for CASSLGTLNTEAFF.

This chain connects TRBV4-2 to TRBJ2-1, with D maybe TRBD2 (5 bases). The ends were cut back, 0 bases at V and 5 bases at J, with 14 bases in the middle. CDR3 length: 16 residues. Germline CDR1 and CDR2: LGHNA and YNFKEQ. CDR3 coding DNA: TGTGCCAGCAGCCAAGACGGGGAGCGGCAGAACAATGAGCAGTTCTTC. It codes for CASSQDGERQNNEQFF.

This sequence joins TRBV29-1 and TRBJ1-2; D not certain. The germline V gene has CDR1 SQVTM and CDR2 ANQGSEA. Trimming pared 7 bases from V and 4 bases from J, leaving 13 bases between. CDR3 length equals 12 residues. Here the CDR3 reads CSAPRAVYGYTF. Here the CDR3 DNA reads TGCAGCGCCCCGCGGGCTGTCTATGGCTACACCTTC.

The chain combines TRBV30 with TRBJ2-7; TRBD2 agrees at 8 bases. V lost 3 bases, J lost 0 bases, and 13 bases stayed unmatched. The CDR3 sequence is 17 residues long. CDR1 and CDR2 (germline): GTSNPN, SVGIG (reference sequence). CDR3 DNA sequence: TGTGCCTGGAGCCACCTAGTAGCGGGGACCCCCTCCTACGAGCAGTACTTC. It translates to CAWSHLVAGTPSYEQYF.

This sequence joins TRBV28 and TRBJ2-1; a weak D match, TRBD1 (8 bases). The CDR3 loop spans 14 amino acids. Germline CDR1 and CDR2: MDHEN and SYDVKM. Trimming removed 5 bases at V and 14 bases at J, with 22 bases between. The CDR3 loop is CASSKTGGDTSKFF. The CDR3 nucleotides are TGTGCCAGCAGTAAAACAGGGGGGGACACTTCAAAGTTCTTC.

V and J are TRBV30 and TRBJ1-4; D uncertain. This CDR3 contains 13 residues. Germline CDR1 and CDR2: GTSNPN and SVGIG (reference sequence). V was trimmed by 0 bases and J by 8 bases, leaving 10 bases between them. The CDR3 nucleotides read TGTGCCTGGAGTGTGATGCGGGGAGAAAAACTGTTTTTT. Translation gives CAWSVMRGEKLFF.

The chain recombines TRBV5-6 with TRBJ2-7, with a tentative D call TRBD1 (5 bases). This CDR3 has 14 amino acids. The V end was cut by 4 bases, the J end by 3 bases, with 14 bases between. Germline V CDR1 and CDR2: SGHDT, YYEEEE. For the CDR3, the DNA is TGTGCCAGCAGCCCTTATAACAGGCTCTACGAGCAGTACTTC. It yields the protein CASSPYNRLYEQYF.

CDR3 residues: CAIAGEGGQPQHF. CDR3 bases: TGTGCCATCGCTGGCGAGGGTGGTCAGCCCCAGCATTTT. This chain joins TRBV19 and TRBJ1-5; D gene ambiguous. Germline assignment: CDR1 LNHDA and CDR2 SQIVND (reference sequence). Trimming cost V 10 bases and J 6 bases, with 16 bases left between them. The CDR3 is 13 residues long.

V and J are TRBV7-9 and TRBJ1-1; TRBD1 is a possible D gene (5 bases). The V end was cut by 5 bases, the J end by 1 base, with 14 bases between. CDR1 is SEHNR, CDR2 FQNEAQ, per germline (reference sequence). This CDR3 spans 15 amino acids. CDR3 bases: TGTGCCAGCAGCCACATGCAGGGTGAGAACACTGAAGCTTTCTTT. Protein sequence: CASSHMQGENTEAFF.